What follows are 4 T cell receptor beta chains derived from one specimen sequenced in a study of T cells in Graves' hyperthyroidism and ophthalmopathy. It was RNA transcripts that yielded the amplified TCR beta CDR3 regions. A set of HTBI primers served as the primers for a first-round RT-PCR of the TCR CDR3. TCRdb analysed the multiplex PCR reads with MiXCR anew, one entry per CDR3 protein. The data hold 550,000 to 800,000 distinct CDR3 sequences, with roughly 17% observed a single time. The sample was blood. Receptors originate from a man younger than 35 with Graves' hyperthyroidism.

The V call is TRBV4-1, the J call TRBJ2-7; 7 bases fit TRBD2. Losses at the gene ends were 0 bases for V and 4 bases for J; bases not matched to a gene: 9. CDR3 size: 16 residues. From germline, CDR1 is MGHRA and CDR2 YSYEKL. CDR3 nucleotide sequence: TGCGCCAGCAGCCAAGACTCCCGGGACTACTTATACGAGCAGTACTTC. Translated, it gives CASSQDSRDYLYEQYF.

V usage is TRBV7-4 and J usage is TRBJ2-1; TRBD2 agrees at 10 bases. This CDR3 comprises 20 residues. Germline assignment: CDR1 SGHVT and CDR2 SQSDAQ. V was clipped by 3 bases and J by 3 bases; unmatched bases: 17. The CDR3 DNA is TGTGCCAGCAGCTTCCCGGATCGACTGACTAGCGGGCGATTCTACAATGAGCAGTTCTTC. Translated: CASSFPDRLTSGRFYNEQFF.

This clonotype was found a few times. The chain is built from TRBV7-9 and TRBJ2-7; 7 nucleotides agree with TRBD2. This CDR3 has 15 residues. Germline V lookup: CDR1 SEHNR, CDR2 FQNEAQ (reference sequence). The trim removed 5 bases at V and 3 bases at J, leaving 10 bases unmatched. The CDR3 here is CASSKVGTGGYEQYF. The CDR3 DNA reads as TGTGCCAGCAGCAAAGTCGGGACGGGAGGCTACGAGCAGTACTTC.

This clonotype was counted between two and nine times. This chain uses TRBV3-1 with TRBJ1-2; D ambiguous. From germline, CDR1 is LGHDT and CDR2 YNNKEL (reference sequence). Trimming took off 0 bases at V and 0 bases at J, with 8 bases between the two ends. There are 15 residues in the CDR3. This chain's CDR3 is CASSQDGPANYGYTF. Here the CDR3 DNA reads TGTGCCAGCAGCCAAGATGGCCCAGCTAACTATGGCTACACCTTC.